These 22 T cell receptor beta chains came from one sample sequenced in a study of blood T cell repertoires in COVID-19. Produced via immunoSEQ multiplex PCR; TCRdb's table is partial and in-frame only. Of about 27,000 clones in the sample, approximately 80% were seen once. Sequencing input: peripheral blood. The receptors were gathered from a man in his 70s with active COVID-19.

As concerns this clone: In the same sample, other DNA sequences code for this CDR3. The V and J genes are TRBV18 and TRBJ1-2; D uncertain. With 3 bases removed from V and 2 bases from J, the gap between germline ends came to 10 bases. Germline CDR1 is KGHSH and CDR2 is LQKENI. The CDR3 length is 14 residues. CDR3 bases: TGTGCCAGCTCACCGGTAGGACTCAACTATGGCTACACCTTC. It encodes CASSPVGLNYGYTF.

V is TRBV10-2 and J is TRBJ1-2, with 7 bases aligning to TRBD1. The CDR3 loop spans 16 amino acids. The trim removed 3 bases at V and 4 bases at J, leaving 11 bases unmatched. CDR1 and CDR2 (germline): WSHSY, SAAADI. The CDR3 nucleotides are TGCGCCAGCAGTGACAGCCAGACAGGGCAGATCTATGGCTACACCTTC. It codes for CASSDSQTGQIYGYTF.

V gene TRBV12-3 or TRBV12-4 combines with J gene TRBJ2-4; the D gene is possibly TRBD1 (6 bases). Trimming removed 6 bases from V and 8 bases from J, with 11 bases in between. CDR3 length: 12 amino acids. CDR3 in DNA: TGTGCCAGCAGCCTCAGGGGTGACATTCAGTACTTC. It yields the protein CASSLRGDIQYF.

The rearrangement joins TRBV2 to TRBJ1-1; no firm D call. The CDR3 contains 13 residues. The V gene lost 4 bases and the J gene lost 6 bases, with 12 bases spanning the gap. Germline V gene data show CDR1 as SNHLY and CDR2 as FYNNEI. Here the CDR3 reads CASSVSEVAEAFF. CDR3 bases: TGTGCCAGCAGTGTTTCTGAGGTGGCTGAAGCTTTCTTT.

CDR3 sequence (DNA): TGTGCCAGCAGCGTATTTTCGAGCGGGGGCAATGAGCAGTTCTTC. It codes for CASSVFSSGGNEQFF. The V call is TRBV9, the J call TRBJ2-1, with 8 bases fitting TRBD2. Germline V lookup: CDR1 SGDLS, CDR2 YYNGEE. The V segment lost 1 base and the J segment 6 bases; nucleotides outside the gene matches: 6. This CDR3 has 15 amino acids.

The sample holds one count of this clone. V is TRBV28 and J is TRBJ1-1; D unresolved. Trimming removed 6 bases from V and 7 bases from J, with 12 bases in between. The CDR3 runs to 12 residues. Germline V lookup: CDR1 MDHEN, CDR2 SYDVKM. CDR3 in amino acids: CASRGRVVEAFF. The CDR3 coding sequence is TGTGCCAGCAGGGGGAGGGTAGTTGAAGCTTTCTTT.

The chain has TRBV9 and TRBJ1-3, with 7 positions matching TRBD1. The germline V gene has CDR1 SGDLS and CDR2 YYNGEE. CDR3 size: 15 residues. V lost 3 bases to trimming and J lost 3 bases; unmatched junction nucleotides: 6. The CDR3 sequence is CASSARGLSGNTIYF. DNA of the CDR3: TGTGCCAGCAGCGCAAGGGGGCTCAGTGGAAACACCATATATTTT.

The J gene is TRBJ1-1, the V gene TRBV7-3, with TRBD1 as a possible D gene (5 bases). The CDR3 runs to 13 residues. The germline V gene encodes CDR1 SGHTA and CDR2 FQGTGA. The V end lost 5 bases, the J end lost 7 bases, and 14 bases lay between the germline ends. The CDR3 sequence: CASSAGPAFEAFF. The CDR3 DNA reads TGTGCCAGCAGCGCGGGACCCGCTTTTGAAGCTTTCTTT.

The genes are TRBV19 and TRBJ2-1; D gene unclear. This CDR3 spans 11 amino acids. V gave up 7 bases and J gave up 4 bases, with 5 bases separating them. Germline CDR1 reads LNHDA; CDR2 reads SQIVND (reference sequence). The CDR3 sequence: CASKEYNEQFF. CDR3 DNA sequence: TGTGCCAGTAAAGAGTACAATGAGCAGTTCTTC.

The V gene is TRBV7-2, the J gene TRBJ2-7; 11 bases are shared with TRBD2. Germline V lookup: CDR1 SGHTA, CDR2 FQGNSA. The trim removed 5 bases at V and 7 bases at J, leaving 10 bases unmatched. The CDR3 totals 15 residues. The CDR3 bases are TGTGCCAGCAGCCGGGCCGGGACTAGCGGCATGGAGCAGTACTTC. This encodes CASSRAGTSGMEQYF.

V gene TRBV19 combines with J gene TRBJ1-5; D ambiguous. This CDR3 has 16 residues. Germline CDR1 and CDR2: LNHDA and SQIVND (reference sequence). Trimming took 3 bases from V and 5 from J, leaving 17 bases between them. CDR3 in DNA: TGTGCCAGTAGTATGGATAGGAGTCTTCCCTATCAGCCCCAGCATTTT. Its protein is CASSMDRSLPYQPQHF.

This chain uses TRBV7-9 with TRBJ1-3; tentatively, D is TRBD1 (5 bases). The V end lost 5 bases, the J end lost 0 bases, and 8 bases lay between the germline ends. Germline V gives CDR1 SEHNR, CDR2 FQNEAQ (reference sequence). The CDR3 runs 14 residues. The CDR3: CASSPTASGNTIYF. Written as DNA, the CDR3 is TGTGCCAGCAGCCCGACAGCCTCTGGAAACACCATATATTTT.

J is TRBJ1-1 and V is TRBV19; a possible D gene is TRBD1 (6 bases). CDR3 length: 13 amino acids. Germline lookup yields CDR1 LNHDA and CDR2 SQIVND (reference sequence). V was trimmed by 4 bases and J by 3 bases, leaving 9 bases between them. The CDR3 bases are TGTGCCAGTAGTAACAGGGTAGACACTGAAGCTTTCTTT. Amino acids: CASSNRVDTEAFF.

V is TRBV9 and J is TRBJ2-7; 10 bases fit TRBD2. Looked up from germline, CDR1 is SGDLS and CDR2 is YYNGEE. The trim removed 1 base at V and 7 bases at J, leaving 11 bases unmatched. The CDR3 contains 16 residues. The CDR3 nucleotides read TGTGCCAGCAGCGTACTAGCGGGGGCCGCCCTGGGGGAGCAGTACTTC. It encodes CASSVLAGAALGEQYF.

The rearrangement joins TRBV28 to TRBJ2-5, with 8 positions matching TRBD1. Germline loops: CDR1 MDHEN, CDR2 SYDVKM. With V trimmed by 5 bases and J by 5 bases, 7 bases remained unmatched. This CDR3 is built from 14 residues. CDR3 residues: CASSLTGAGETQYF. As DNA, the CDR3 is TGTGCCAGCAGTCTGACAGGGGCTGGGGAGACCCAGTACTTC. Together with reference TRBV28 and TRBJ2-5, the CDR3 gives the full variable domain: DVKVTQSSRYLVKRTGEKVFLECVQDMDHENMFWYRQDPGLGLRLIYFSYDVKMKEKGDIPEGYSVSREKKERFSLILESASTNQTSMYLCASSLTGAGETQYFGPGTRLLVL.

V usage is TRBV28 and J usage is TRBJ2-7; 7 bases map to TRBD2. Germline CDR1 reads MDHEN; CDR2 reads SYDVKM. V lost 5 bases, J lost 2 bases, and 9 bases stayed unmatched. The CDR3 sequence is 15 residues long. The CDR3 loop reads CASSPGTAGAYEQYF. The CDR3 DNA is TGTGCCAGCAGTCCAGGGACGGCGGGAGCCTACGAGCAGTACTTC. Together with reference TRBV28 and TRBJ2-7, the CDR3 gives the full variable domain: DVKVTQSSRYLVKRTGEKVFLECVQDMDHENMFWYRQDPGLGLRLIYFSYDVKMKEKGDIPEGYSVSREKKERFSLILESASTNQTSMYLCASSPGTAGAYEQYFGPGTRLTVT.

The sample holds a few counts of this clone. The rearrangement links TRBV11-2 to TRBJ2-7; TRBD2 might be the D (7 bases). Trimming removed 2 bases at V and 2 bases at J, with 13 bases between. CDR3 size: 15 residues. Germline CDR1 is SGHAT and CDR2 is FQNNGV. The DNA of the CDR3 is TGTGCCAGCAGCTTATCCCAGGGGACTACCTACGAGCAGTACTTC. Translation: CASSLSQGTTYEQYF.

The chain is built from TRBV6-5 and TRBJ1-6; 7 nucleotides line up with TRBD1. The germline V gene encodes CDR1 MNHEY and CDR2 SVGAGI. Trimming cost V 2 bases and J 5 bases; bases outside gene matches: 3. CDR3 length equals 15 residues. The CDR3 DNA is TGTGCCAGCAGTTACGGGACAGCAAATAATTCACCCCTCCACTTT. It yields the protein CASSYGTANNSPLHF.

The gene calls are TRBV19 and TRBJ2-7; 8 nucleotides align to TRBD1. This CDR3 region has 14 residues. With 4 bases clipped from V and 5 bases from J, the junction kept 7 bases outside the gene matches. CDR1 and CDR2 (germline): LNHDA, SQIVND (reference sequence). CDR3 in DNA: TGTGCCAGTAGTACTGGACAGGGACTGGACGAGCAGTACTTC. Its protein is CASSTGQGLDEQYF.

Only one count was recorded for this clone. This chain joins TRBV5-1 and TRBJ1-1; 8 positions match TRBD1. V was pared by 2 bases and J by 4 bases, with 13 bases of the junction left unmatched. CDR3 length: 17 amino acids. Germline CDR1 SGHRS, CDR2 YFSETQ. Here the CDR3 reads CASSFRKPGGGSTEAFF. The DNA for the CDR3 is TGCGCCAGCAGCTTTCGAAAGCCAGGGGGCGGTAGCACTGAAGCTTTCTTT.

CDR3 in amino acids: CASSHRGTVINEQFF. CDR3 nucleotides: TGTGCCAGCAGCCATAGGGGGACAGTAATCAATGAGCAGTTCTTC. The chain links TRBV7-2 to TRBJ2-1, with 7 bases aligning to TRBD1. V lost 5 bases and J lost 6; bases outside the gene matches: 10. This CDR3 is 15 amino acids long. The germline CDR1 and CDR2 sequences are SGHTA and FQGNSA. Together with reference TRBV7-2 and TRBJ2-1, the CDR3 gives the full variable domain: GAGVSQSPSNKVTEKGKDVELRCDPISGHTALYWYRQSLGQGLEFLIYFQGNSAPDKSGLPSDRFSAERTGGSVSTLTIQRTQQEDSAVYLCASSHRGTVINEQFFGPGTRLTVL.

Worth noting for this clone: The CDR3 does not end in the conserved phenylalanine or tryptophan, so this is likely a read error. No DNA is shown, since the ends of the CDR3 on it are uncertain; the CDR3 is the one TCRdb lists. The chain recombines TRBV7-2 with TRBJ1-1; the table's TRBD1 call for D was not verified on the DNA. The germline gives CDR1 SGHTA, CDR2 FQGNSA. The CDR3 is made up of 13 amino acids, end residues included. The CDR3 loop is CASSLAGQGSFSI.